Sequencing of this T cell receptor beta chain was carried out in a study of early T cells in non-severe SARS-CoV-2 infection. Study in general: With bulk RNA from unsorted whole blood as input, sequencing yielded unpaired chains.

V gave up 0 bases and J gave up 4 bases; unmatched junction bases: 7. Germline assignment: CDR1 SGDLS and CDR2 YYNGEE. The length of the CDR3 is 17 residues. In the library, individual cDNA molecules carried attached unique molecular identifiers. TCRdb recomputed calls from the 5' RACE reads with MiXCR, one row per CDR3 protein. This sample carries tens of thousands of distinct CDR3 sequences, roughly 14% of them seen once, and the ten largest clones take approximately 4%. This specimen consisted of whole blood, obtained at baseline. The V gene is TRBV9, the J gene TRBJ2-1; TRBD2 matches 10 bases. The receptor was isolated from an adult who was a healthcare worker with PCR-confirmed SARS-CoV-2 infection or an uninfected control (not recorded which). CDR3 in DNA: TGTGCCAGCAGCGTAGGGGGCCTAGCGGGAGAGTACAATGAGCAGTTCTTC. As protein: CASSVGGLAGEYNEQFF.